This T cell receptor (beta chain) was sequenced for a study of T cells in localized non-small cell lung cancer. CDR1 SGDLS and CDR2 YYNGEE come from the germline V gene. V was trimmed by 4 bases and J by 5 bases, leaving 13 bases between them. The CDR3 extends over 13 amino acids. The method was immunoSEQ multiplex PCR; TCRdb's version includes in-frame clones alone and lacks a portion of them. The table records approximately 41,000 clones, 86% of them present only once. Study conclusions and caveats: Appearance in adjacent lung was seen for a median 57 of the top 100 tumor clones.

On this clone: Its antigen is currently unknown.

This TCR was sampled from a male donor older than 55 with stage II lung adenocarcinoma. Source: peripheral blood mononuclear cells, taken before any cancer treatment. The chain combines TRBV9 with TRBJ2-7; D may match TRBD1 or TRBD2 (5 bases each). The CDR3 protein is CASSPGRDHEQYF. Written as DNA, the CDR3 is TGTGCCAGCAGCCCCGGCAGGGACCACGAGCAGTACTTC.